The present entry profiles one TCR beta chain with its context. The V end was cut by 6 bases, the J end by 3 bases, with 11 bases between. Germline CDR1 MDHEN, CDR2 SYDVKM. This CDR3 has 13 amino acids. Methods used by the authors: From reference gene primer amplification, estimates of nucleated cell counts were derived. The protocol was immunoSEQ multiplex PCR, while the TCRdb copy is restricted to in-frame clones and leaves out a portion. The V and J calls and clone size were taken over from that table, and D and trimming were inferred from the DNA. Altogether roughly 240,000 clones are present, roughly 80% being singletons, with the ten largest covering 4.7%. This sample was included in a study of blood T cell repertoires in COVID-19. Study overall: PBMCs, B-cell-depleted T cells, or T cells were the source of the cDNA or gDNA that made up the material.

Sequencing input: peripheral blood. The chain is built from TRBV28 and TRBJ1-1, with D maybe TRBD1 (6 bases). This sequence was found in a woman aged 65 to 85 with acute or convalescent COVID-19. The CDR3: CASRGQGYTEAFF. The DNA of the CDR3 is TGTGCCAGCAGGGGACAAGGTTACACTGAAGCTTTCTTT.